The following is a TCR beta chain sequence with its context. This sample is drawn from a study of blood T cell repertoires in COVID-19. Overall study: Acute and convalescent COVID-19 samples came from the United States, Italy and Spain. Sources were T cells, B-cell-depleted T cells, or PBMCs; the material itself was cDNA or gDNA.

Original handling: Reference gene primer amplification gave estimated nucleated cell counts. Data came from immunoSEQ multiplex PCR; TCRdb stores just in-frame clones and leaves some out. Clone size and the V and J calls come from that table; the DNA yielded D and trimming. This table has nearly 60,000 clones, over 75% appearing once. The CDR3 sequence is 15 residues long. CDR1 and CDR2 (germline): SGHDN, FVKESK. Trimming left V 0 bases short and J 1 base short, with 9 bases between. J is TRBJ1-2 and V is TRBV14; D gene unclear. The source material was peripheral blood. The receptor was derived from a man aged 40-55 years with active COVID-19. CDR3: CASSQDPRLNYGYTF. In DNA form, the CDR3 reads TGTGCCAGCAGCCAAGATCCTCGTCTTAACTATGGCTACACCTTC. Full variable domain (outside the CDR3, taken from reference TRBV14 and TRBJ1-2): EAGVTQFPSHSVIEKGQTVTLRCDPISGHDNLYWYRRVMGKEIKFLLHFVKESKQDESGMPNNRFLAERTGGTYSTLKVQPAELEDSGVYFCASSQDPRLNYGYTFGSGTRLTVV.